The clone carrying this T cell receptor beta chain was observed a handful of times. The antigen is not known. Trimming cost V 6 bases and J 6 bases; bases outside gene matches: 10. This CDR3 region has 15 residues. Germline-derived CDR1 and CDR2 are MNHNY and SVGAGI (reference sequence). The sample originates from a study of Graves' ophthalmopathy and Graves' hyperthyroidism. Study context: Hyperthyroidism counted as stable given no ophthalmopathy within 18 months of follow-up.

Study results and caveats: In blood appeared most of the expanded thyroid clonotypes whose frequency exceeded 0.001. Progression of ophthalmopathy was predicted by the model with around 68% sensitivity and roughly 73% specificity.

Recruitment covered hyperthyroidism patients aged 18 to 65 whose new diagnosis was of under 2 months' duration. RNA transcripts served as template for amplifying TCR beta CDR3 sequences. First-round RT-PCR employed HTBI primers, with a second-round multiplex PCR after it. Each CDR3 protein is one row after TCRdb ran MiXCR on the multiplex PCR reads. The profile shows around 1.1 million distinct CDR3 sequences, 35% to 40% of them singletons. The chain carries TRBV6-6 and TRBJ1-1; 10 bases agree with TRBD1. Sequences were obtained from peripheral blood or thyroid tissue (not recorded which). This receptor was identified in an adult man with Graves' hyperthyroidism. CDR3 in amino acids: CASRQATGGYSEAFF. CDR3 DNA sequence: TGTGCCAGCAGACAGGCGACAGGGGGCTACTCTGAAGCTTTCTTT.